This T cell receptor beta chain was sequenced for a study of prognosis after radiotherapy for stage I lung cancer. At the level of the study: SBRT was given in 3 to 5 fractions at a biologically effective dose of at least 100 Gy as radiotherapy.

Germline V gene lookup returns CDR1 MGHDK and CDR2 SYGVNS. The CDR3 spans 14 residues. V lost 3 bases and J lost 0, with 8 bases in between. CT and PET/CT found no node involvement in any patient, and none had received chemotherapy or radiotherapy before or had other malignancies. TCR beta CDR3 was amplified from genomic DNA by two-round multiplex PCR. Primers (each specific to one TRBV or TRBJ gene) were used in first-round PCR. The second round of PCR employed universal primers. TCRdb reprocessed the multiplex PCR reads with MiXCR, giving one entry per CDR3 protein. The table has fewer than 30,000 distinct CDR3 sequences, approximately 44% seen once.

The source of this sequence is a donor over 45 with non-small cell lung cancer. Specimen: PBMCs, collected before or after stereotactic body radiation therapy (not recorded which). V gene TRBV25-1 combines with J gene TRBJ1-1; D might be TRBD1 (6 bases). The CDR3 sequence: CASSEGGMNTEAFF. As DNA, the CDR3 is TGTGCCAGCAGTGAGGGGGGCATGAACACTGAAGCTTTCTTT.